The 3 T cell receptor beta chains below all came from one sample that was sequenced in a study of blood T cell repertoires in COVID-19. The data were produced by immunoSEQ multiplex PCR, yet TCRdb's version contains in-frame clones alone and is incomplete. The sample yields about 190,000 clones, around four fifths seen once. The sample was peripheral blood. Receptors were obtained from a woman aged 65 to 85 with active or convalescent COVID-19.

This clone was seen just once. The rearrangement uses TRBV5-6 and TRBJ1-2; 9 nucleotides align to TRBD1. Per germline, CDR1 SGHDT and CDR2 YYEEEE. V lost 3 bases and J lost 4; bases outside the gene matches: 7. The CDR3 is 15 residues long. CDR3 residues: CASSSGDRAFYGYTF. The CDR3 DNA is TGTGCCAGCAGCTCCGGGGACAGGGCTTTCTATGGCTACACCTTC.

Worth noting for this clone: One junction end disagrees with the germline gene, perhaps due to a read error. The rearrangement joins TRBV3-1 (or the pseudogene TRBV3-2) to TRBJ2-2; the match to TRBD2 covers 8 bases. The CDR3 has 16 residues. In germline, CDR1 is LGHDT, CDR2 YNNKEL (reference sequence). In nucleotides, the CDR3 is TGTGCCAGCAGGCAAGCGGGAGTCGGTCGGACCGGGGAGCTGTTTTTT. Encoded protein: CASRQAGVGRTGELFF.

This chain connects TRBV11-1 to TRBJ2-5; D possibly corresponds to TRBD2 (7 bases). Trimming removed 0 bases at V and 4 bases at J, with 18 bases between. Germline loops: CDR1 SGHAT, CDR2 FQDESV (reference sequence). CDR3 length: 17 amino acids. The CDR3 DNA reads as TGTGCCAGCAGCTTAGCCCGGGGGGCTAGACCCGGAGAGACCCAGTACTTC. It codes for CASSLARGARPGETQYF.